Detailed here is one T cell receptor beta chain. Its antigen is as yet unknown. Aged roughly 6 to 100, donors were systemically healthy Caucasians from Russia. The sample originates from a study of blood T cells in healthy people across ages. Study at large: There was about one barcoded beta molecule captured by template switching per two T cells.

CDR1 and CDR2 from the germline V gene are DFQATT and SNEGSKA (reference sequence). CDR3 length: 13 amino acids. V shed 3 bases and J shed 1 base, with 10 bases lying between them. Primers used in a second PCR of roughly 7 to 12 cycles were a sample-barcoded 5' primer and a J-beta primer mix. TCRdb redid the calling of the 5' RACE reads with MiXCR, one entry per CDR3 protein. The table has around 650,000 distinct CDR3 sequences, 40% to 50% seen once. Whole-study findings and limits: Compared with aged donors, long-lived donors showed fewer expanded clones, suggesting selection.

This receptor was taken from a man aged 80 or over in good health. The sequenced material came from blood. The V and J genes are TRBV20-1 and TRBJ2-7; D may be TRBD2 (6 bases). CDR3: CSASSGASYEQYF. For the CDR3, the DNA is TGCAGTGCTAGCTCGGGAGCTTCCTACGAGCAGTACTTC.